Listed below are T cell receptor beta chains from one sample, sequenced in a study of T cells in Graves' hyperthyroidism and ophthalmopathy. TCRdb passed the multiplex PCR reads through MiXCR, listing each CDR3 protein once. The sample shows about 570,000 distinct CDR3 sequences, 11% to 15% of them seen only once. The sequencing input was blood. The receptors come from a woman aged 40 to 50 with Graves' hyperthyroidism. Each CDR3 is given with its conserved first and last residue. The D gene is left open where the match is weak. Some rows mark clone size as missing; the rest say once, few, many or name a class of expanded clone.

cdr3_nt cdr3_aa d_call j_call v_call clone_size
TGTGCCAGCAGAAAAGGAAGCGGGAGAGGAAATGAGCAGTTCTTC CASRKGSGRGNEQFF TRBD2 TRBJ2-1 TRBV28 many
TGTGCCAGCAGCCAATCCCACGGCGGGGGCACAATAAGCACAGATACGCAGTATTTT CASSQSHGGGTISTDTQYF . TRBJ2-3 TRBV4-2 few
TGTGCCAGCAGTCTCGGTGGGCTTAATGAAAAACTGTTTTTT CASSLGGLNEKLFF . TRBJ1-4 TRBV28 many
TGTGCCATCAGTGAGTCCCCCGGACAGGGGGCCGACGAGCAGTACTTC CAISESPGQGADEQYF TRBD1 TRBJ2-7 TRBV10-3 .
TGTGCCAGCAGCTGGACTGCCTACGAGCAGTACTTC CASSWTAYEQYF . TRBJ2-7 TRBV2 many
TGCGCCAGCAGCTTGGCCACAGGGAGAGGCACTGAAGCTTTCTTT CASSLATGRGTEAFF . TRBJ1-1 TRBV5-1 many
TGTGCCTGGAGTGTACGAGAGGCAGAGACCCAGTACTTC CAWSVREAETQYF . TRBJ2-5 TRBV30 many
TGTGCCAGCCAGACTCACTCTGGAAACACCATATATTTT CASQTHSGNTIYF . TRBJ1-3 TRBV28 .
TGTGCCAGCAGCCCTAGCGGTCCCTGGGACGAGCAGTACTTC CASSPSGPWDEQYF TRBD2 TRBJ2-7 TRBV7-3 many
TGTGCCTGGGCGGTCCGTGGGGAGCAGTTCTTC CAWAVRGEQFF . TRBJ2-1 TRBV30 .
TGTGCCAGCAGCTTAGCCGGTCAGACCGAGCAGTACTTC CASSLAGQTEQYF . TRBJ2-7 TRBV7-9 few